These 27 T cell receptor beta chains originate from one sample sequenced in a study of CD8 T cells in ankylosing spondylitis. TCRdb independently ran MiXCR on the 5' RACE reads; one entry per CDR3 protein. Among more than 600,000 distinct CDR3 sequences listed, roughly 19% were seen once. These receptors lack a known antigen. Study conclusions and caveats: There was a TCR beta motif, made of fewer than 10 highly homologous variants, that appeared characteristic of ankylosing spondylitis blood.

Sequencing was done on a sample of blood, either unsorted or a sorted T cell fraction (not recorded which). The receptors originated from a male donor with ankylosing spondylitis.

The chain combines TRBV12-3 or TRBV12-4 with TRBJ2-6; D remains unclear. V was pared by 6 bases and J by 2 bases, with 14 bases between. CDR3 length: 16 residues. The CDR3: CASSAGPKAGANVLTF. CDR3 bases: TGTGCCAGCAGCGCAGGTCCGAAGGCTGGGGCCAACGTCCTGACTTTC.

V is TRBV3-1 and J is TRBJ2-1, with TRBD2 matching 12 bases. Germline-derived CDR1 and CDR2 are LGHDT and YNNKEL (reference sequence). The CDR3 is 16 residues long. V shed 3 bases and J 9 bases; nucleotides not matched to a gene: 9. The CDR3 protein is CASSHDWLAGGGEQFF. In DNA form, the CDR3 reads TGTGCCAGCAGCCATGACTGGCTAGCGGGAGGGGGTGAGCAGTTCTTC.

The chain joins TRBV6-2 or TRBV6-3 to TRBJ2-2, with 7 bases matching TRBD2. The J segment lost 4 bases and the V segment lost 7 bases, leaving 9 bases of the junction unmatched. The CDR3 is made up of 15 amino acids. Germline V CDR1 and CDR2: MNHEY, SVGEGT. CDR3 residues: CASIEWGRATGELFF. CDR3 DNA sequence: TGTGCCAGCATTGAATGGGGGAGGGCCACCGGGGAGCTGTTTTTT.

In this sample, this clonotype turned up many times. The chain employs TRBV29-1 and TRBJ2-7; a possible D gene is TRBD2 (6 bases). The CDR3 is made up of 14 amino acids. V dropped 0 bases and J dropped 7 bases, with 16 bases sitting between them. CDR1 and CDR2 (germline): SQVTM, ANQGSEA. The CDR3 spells CSVEDVGTGVEQYF. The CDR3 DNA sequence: TGCAGCGTTGAAGATGTAGGGACGGGGGTAGAGCAGTACTTC.

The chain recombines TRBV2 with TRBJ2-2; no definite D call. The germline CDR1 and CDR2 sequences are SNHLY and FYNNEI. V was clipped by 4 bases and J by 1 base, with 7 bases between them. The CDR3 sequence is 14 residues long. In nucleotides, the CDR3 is TGTGCCAGCAGTGTGAGAAGGAACACCGGGGAGCTGTTTTTT. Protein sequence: CASSVRRNTGELFF.

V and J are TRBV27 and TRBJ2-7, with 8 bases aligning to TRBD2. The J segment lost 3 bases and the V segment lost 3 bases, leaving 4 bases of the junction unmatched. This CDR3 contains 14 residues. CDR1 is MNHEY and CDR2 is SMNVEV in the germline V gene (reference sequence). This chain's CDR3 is CASSLSGGRYEQYF. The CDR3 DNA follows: TGTGCCAGCAGTTTGAGCGGGGGCCGCTACGAGCAGTACTTC.

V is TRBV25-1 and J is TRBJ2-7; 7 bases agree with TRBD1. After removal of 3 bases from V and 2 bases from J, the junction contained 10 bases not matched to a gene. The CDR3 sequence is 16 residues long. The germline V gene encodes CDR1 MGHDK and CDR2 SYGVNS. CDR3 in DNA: TGTGCCAGCAGTGAGGACTTGCCAGGGGGTACCTACGAGCAGTACTTC. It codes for CASSEDLPGGTYEQYF.

This chain's CDR3 is CSARVVGTGGTEAFF. The CDR3 coding sequence is TGCAGTGCTAGGGTGGTAGGGACAGGGGGCACTGAAGCTTTCTTT. This rearrangement joins TRBV20-1 to TRBJ1-1; 11 positions agree with TRBD1. The length of the CDR3 is 15 residues. CDR1 and CDR2 from the germline V gene are DFQATT and SNEGSKA (reference sequence). The V and J ends lost 3 bases and 4 bases, in that order; junction bases with no gene match: 7.

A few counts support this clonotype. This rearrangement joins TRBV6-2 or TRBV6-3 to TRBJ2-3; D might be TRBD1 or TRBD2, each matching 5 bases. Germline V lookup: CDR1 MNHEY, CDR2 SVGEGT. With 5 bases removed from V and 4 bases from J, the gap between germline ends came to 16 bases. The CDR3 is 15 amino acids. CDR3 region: CASSGTPDSSDTQYF. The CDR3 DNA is TGTGCCAGCAGTGGGACCCCCGACAGTTCAGATACGCAGTATTTT.

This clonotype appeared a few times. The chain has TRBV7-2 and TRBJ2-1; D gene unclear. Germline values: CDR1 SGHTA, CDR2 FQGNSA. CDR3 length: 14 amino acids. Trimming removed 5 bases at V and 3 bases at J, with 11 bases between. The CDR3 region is CASSPAPLYNEQFF. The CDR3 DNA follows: TGTGCCAGCAGCCCTGCCCCCCTCTACAATGAGCAGTTCTTC.

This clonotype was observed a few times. CDR3 in DNA: TGCGCCAGCAGTGAGAACGGCTTATCCTACGAGCAGTACTTC. This translates into CASSENGLSYEQYF. The V call is TRBV10-2, the J call TRBJ2-7; no firm D call. Germline CDR1 WSHSY, CDR2 SAAADI. This CDR3 has 14 residues. Trimming cost V 2 bases and J 1 base, with 9 bases left between them.

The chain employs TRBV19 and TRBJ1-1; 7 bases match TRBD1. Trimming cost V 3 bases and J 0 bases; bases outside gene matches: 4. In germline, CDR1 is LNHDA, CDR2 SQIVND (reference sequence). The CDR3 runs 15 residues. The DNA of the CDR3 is TGTGCCAGTAGTATTTGGACAGGACTGAACACTGAAGCTTTCTTT. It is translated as CASSIWTGLNTEAFF.

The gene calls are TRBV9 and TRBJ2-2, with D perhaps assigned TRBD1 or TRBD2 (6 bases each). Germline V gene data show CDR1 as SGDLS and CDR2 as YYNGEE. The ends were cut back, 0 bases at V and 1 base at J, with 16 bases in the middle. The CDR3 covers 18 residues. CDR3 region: CASSVAVGGPGNTGELFF. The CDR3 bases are TGTGCCAGCAGCGTAGCAGTCGGGGGCCCAGGGAACACCGGGGAGCTGTTTTTT. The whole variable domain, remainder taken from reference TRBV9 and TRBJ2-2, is DSGVTQTPKHLITATGQRVTLRCSPRSGDLSVYWYQQSLDQGLQFLIQYYNGEERAKGNILERFSAQQFPDLHSELNLSSLELGDSALYFCASSVAVGGPGNTGELFFGEGSRLTVL.

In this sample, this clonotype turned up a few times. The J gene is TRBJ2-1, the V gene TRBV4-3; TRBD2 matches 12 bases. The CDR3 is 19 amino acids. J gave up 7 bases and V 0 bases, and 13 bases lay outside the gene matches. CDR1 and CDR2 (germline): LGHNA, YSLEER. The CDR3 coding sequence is TGCGCCAGCAGCCAAGATTACGGGATGGCTGGACTAGCGGGGAATGAGCAGTTCTTC. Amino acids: CASSQDYGMAGLAGNEQFF.

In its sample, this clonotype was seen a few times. As DNA, the CDR3 is TGTGCCAGCAGCTCCCCCCACGATACCAGCTACAATGAGCAGTTCTTC. It is translated as CASSSPHDTSYNEQFF. This sequence joins TRBV11-3 and TRBJ2-1; D is unclear. V lost 4 bases, J lost 3 bases, and 16 bases lay in between. CDR1 and CDR2 (germline): SGHNT, YENEEA. The CDR3 contains 16 residues.

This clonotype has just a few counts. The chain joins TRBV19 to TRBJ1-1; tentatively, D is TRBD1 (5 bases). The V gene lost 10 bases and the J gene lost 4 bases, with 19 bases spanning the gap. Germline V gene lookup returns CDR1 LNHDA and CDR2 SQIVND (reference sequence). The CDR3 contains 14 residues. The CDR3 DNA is TGTGCCACCGGCCTCGGGGGAGGGAGCACTGAAGCTTTCTTT. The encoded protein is CATGLGGGSTEAFF.

CDR3 loop: CASSQDTHEQFF. In nucleotides, the CDR3 is TGCGCCAGCAGCCAAGATACCCATGAGCAGTTCTTC. This chain connects TRBV4-1 to TRBJ2-1; D is undetermined. Germline-derived CDR1 and CDR2 are MGHRA and YSYEKL. CDR3 size: 12 residues. Trimming removed 0 bases at V and 8 bases at J, with 5 bases between.

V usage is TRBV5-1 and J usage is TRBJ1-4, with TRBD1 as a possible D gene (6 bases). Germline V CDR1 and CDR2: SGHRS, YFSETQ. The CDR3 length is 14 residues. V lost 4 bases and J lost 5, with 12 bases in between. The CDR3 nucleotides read TGCGCCAGCAGCGGCGGGACAAGCAATGAAAAACTGTTTTTT. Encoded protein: CASSGGTSNEKLFF.

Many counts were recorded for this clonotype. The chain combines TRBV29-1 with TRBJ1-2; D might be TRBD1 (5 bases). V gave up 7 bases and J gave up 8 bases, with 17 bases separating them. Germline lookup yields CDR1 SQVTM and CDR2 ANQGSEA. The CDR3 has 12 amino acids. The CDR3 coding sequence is TGCAGCGCCGCCGGAGGGGAAGGGGGCTACACCTTC. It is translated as CSAAGGEGGYTF.

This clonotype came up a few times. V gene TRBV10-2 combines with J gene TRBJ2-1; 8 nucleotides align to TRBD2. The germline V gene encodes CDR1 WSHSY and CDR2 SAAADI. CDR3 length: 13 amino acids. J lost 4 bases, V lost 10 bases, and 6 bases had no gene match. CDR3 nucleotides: TGCGCCACCCAACTAGCGGAGTACAATGAGCAGTTCTTC. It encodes CATQLAEYNEQFF.

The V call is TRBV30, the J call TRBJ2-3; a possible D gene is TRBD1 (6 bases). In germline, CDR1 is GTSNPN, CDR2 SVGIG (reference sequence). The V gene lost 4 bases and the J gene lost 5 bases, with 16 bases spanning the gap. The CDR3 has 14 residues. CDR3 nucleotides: TGTGCCTGGACTCCAGGGGCGTCGCGAGATACGCAGTATTTT. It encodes CAWTPGASRDTQYF.

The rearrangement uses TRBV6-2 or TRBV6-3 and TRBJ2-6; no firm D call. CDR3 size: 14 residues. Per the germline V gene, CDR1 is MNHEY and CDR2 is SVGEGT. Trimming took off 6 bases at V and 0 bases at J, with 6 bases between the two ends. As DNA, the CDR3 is TGTGCCAGCAGGCGAAGCTCTGGGGCCAACGTCCTGACTTTC. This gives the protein CASRRSSGANVLTF.

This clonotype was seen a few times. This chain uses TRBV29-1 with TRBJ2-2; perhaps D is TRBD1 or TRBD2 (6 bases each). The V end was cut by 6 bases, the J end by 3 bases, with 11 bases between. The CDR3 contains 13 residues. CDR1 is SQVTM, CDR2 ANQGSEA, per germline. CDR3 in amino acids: CSVSGEDTGELFF. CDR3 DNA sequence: TGCAGCGTCTCAGGGGAGGACACCGGGGAGCTGTTTTTT.

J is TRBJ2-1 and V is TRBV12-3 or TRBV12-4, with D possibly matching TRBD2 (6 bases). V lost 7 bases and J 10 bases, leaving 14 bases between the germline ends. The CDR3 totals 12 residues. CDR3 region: CASTPGGREQFF. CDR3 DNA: TGTGCCAGCACACCCGGGGGTAGAGAGCAGTTCTTC.

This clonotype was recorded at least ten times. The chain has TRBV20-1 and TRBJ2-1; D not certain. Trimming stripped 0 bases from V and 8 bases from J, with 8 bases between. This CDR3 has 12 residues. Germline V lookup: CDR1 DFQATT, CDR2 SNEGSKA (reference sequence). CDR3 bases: TGCAGTGCTAGAGAATCGGTCCATGAGCAGTTCTTC. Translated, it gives CSARESVHEQFF.

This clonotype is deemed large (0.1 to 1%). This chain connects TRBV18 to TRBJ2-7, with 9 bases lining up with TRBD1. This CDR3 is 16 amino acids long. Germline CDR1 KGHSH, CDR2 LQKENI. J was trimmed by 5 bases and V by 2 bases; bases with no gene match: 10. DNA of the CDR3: TGTGCCAGCTCACCAGTTATCCTGACAGGGGGAAACGAGCAGTACTTC. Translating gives CASSPVILTGGNEQYF.

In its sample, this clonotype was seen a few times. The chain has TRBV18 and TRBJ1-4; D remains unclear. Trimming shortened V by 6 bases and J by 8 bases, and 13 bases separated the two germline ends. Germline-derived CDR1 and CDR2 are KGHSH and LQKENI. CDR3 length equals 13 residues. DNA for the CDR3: TGTGCCAGCTCGGCACGGGCGTGGGAAAAACTGTTTTTT. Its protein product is CASSARAWEKLFF.